Reported below is one TCR beta chain. Its specificity is unknown. This sample stems from a study of cytomegalovirus exposure and HLA in healthy donors. Study as a whole: Genotyping showed about 80% of some 400 donors falling in the Caucasian-associated ancestry cluster.

Study-level results: Later on, a genetic analysis was performed. It linked a missense variant in DCLRE1C with V- and J-gene trimming of TCR beta. The authors listed 164 TCR beta chains as cytomegalovirus-associated.

The PCR employed 60 Vbeta primers together with 13 Jbeta primers. How the authors handled the data: Later, roughly 86 million unique TCR beta chains were counted in an analysis, and 8.5 million to 13 million of them were shared. Assay used: immunoSEQ multiplex PCR; TCRdb lists only in-frame clones, some missing. The V and J calls and clone size were taken over from that table, and D and trimming were inferred from the DNA. The sample comprises fewer than 110,000 clones, roughly 77% of which are singletons, and approximately 10% rests with the top ten. The receptor was isolated from a woman aged 18-29 years in good health and CMV-seropositive. The sample taken for sequencing was PBMCs.

CDR3 coding DNA: TGTGCCAGCAGCCGACTCAATGAGCAGTTCTTC. As protein: CASSRLNEQFF. The rearrangement links TRBV27 to TRBJ2-1, with D uncertain. Trimming removed 6 bases from V and 6 bases from J, with 6 bases in between. The CDR3 loop spans 11 amino acids. Germline assignment: CDR1 MNHEY and CDR2 SMNVEV (reference sequence).